Given below is one T cell receptor beta chain in context. Its target is not known. The data stem from a study of identical twins. General study points: Carriage of fewer insertions was seen in abundant cord blood beta clonotypes, whereas memory repertoires showed none. Invariant MAIT and iNKT cells could partly confound zero-insertion analyses. Conclusions relied on cross-sectional statistical analysis, not following the same donors.

Using its own MiXCR run on the 5' RACE reads, TCRdb lists one record per CDR3 protein. The sample holds more than 1.5 million distinct CDR3 sequences, more than 30% seen once. Germline V gene data show CDR1 as KGHSH and CDR2 as LQKENI. The V gene lost 5 bases and the J gene lost 8 bases, with 12 bases spanning the gap. CDR3 length: 13 residues. Sequenced material: cord blood. This sequence originates from a newborn girl in good health. The J gene is TRBJ1-4, the V gene TRBV18, with D possibly matching TRBD1 (5 bases). The CDR3 is CASSSGIGEKLFF. The CDR3 DNA reads TGTGCCAGCTCATCAGGGATCGGGGAAAAACTGTTTTTT.